The T cell receptor (beta chain) described here comes from a study of Graves' ophthalmopathy and Graves' hyperthyroidism. Looking at the study overall: Peripheral blood samples were taken at initial diagnosis, before any treatment.

Whole-study findings and limits: Ophthalmopathy progression predictions by the model showed about 75% specificity and over 60% sensitivity. Using 13 signatures, a model distinguished ophthalmopathy from stable hyperthyroidism, reaching around 90% sensitivity and 65% to 84% specificity.

Transcripts of RNA were the source for amplifying TCR beta CDR3 regions. Amplification began with first-round RT-PCR using HTBI primers, then second-round multiplex PCR was performed. TCRdb fed the multiplex PCR reads into MiXCR, producing one record per CDR3 protein. The sample lists 600,000 to 700,000 distinct CDR3 sequences; roughly two fifths were seen once. The V gene's germline CDR1 is SGHTA and CDR2 FQGNSA. Trimming took 5 bases from V and 5 from J; bases not matched to a gene: 10. The CDR3 length is 15 residues. For this clonotype: Its specificity is unknown.

Each donor who had ophthalmopathy showed moderate-to-severe activity, a CAS of ≥3, a NOSPECS of ≥4, and a duration under 3 months. This receptor was identified in an adult man with Graves' ophthalmopathy. This sequence joins TRBV7-2 and TRBJ2-7; TRBD1 matches 9 bases. Material: peripheral blood. The CDR3 region has the DNA TGTGCCAGCAGCCATACCGGACAGGGGATCCACGAGCAGTACTTC. Translation gives CASSHTGQGIHEQYF.